This T cell receptor (beta chain) originates from a study of CD8 T cells in ankylosing spondylitis. Germline values: CDR1 SGHAT, CDR2 FQNNGV. This CDR3 is 16 amino acids long. Unmatched junction bases numbered 10, after V lost 3 bases and J lost 5 bases. Only a few counts were recorded for this clonotype. What it binds is not known. Overall study findings and caveats: It appeared that ankylosing spondylitis blood was characterized by a TCR beta motif of roughly 8 highly homologous variants.

Via MiXCR, TCRdb re-called the 5' RACE reads, giving one row per CDR3 protein. The repertoire has a few hundred thousand distinct CDR3 sequences, 17% of them found once; the top ten carry approximately 0.93%. This TCR was recovered from a male donor with ankylosing spondylitis. The specimen was blood, either unsorted or a sorted T cell fraction (not recorded which). The V gene is TRBV11-2, the J gene TRBJ2-7; 10 bases line up with TRBD1. The CDR3 region has the DNA TGTGCCAGCAGCTTGATTTTCGGGACAGGGGCACACGAGCAGTACTTC. Amino acids: CASSLIFGTGAHEQYF.